A single sample is the source of the 2 T cell receptor beta chains below, sequenced in a study of control samples from healthy donors and cancer patients (TCRdb year 2020). The receptor library was made with the immunoSEQ multiplex PCR assay. Held by TCRdb, this immuneACCESS table contains in-frame sequences only and omits some clones. Under half of the omission traces to an unresolved V gene where checked; the cause of the rest is unknown. In all, the sample holds approximately 170,000 clones, and around nine tenths of those were seen once. About 0.73% of the sample is in the top ten clones. Sequencing was performed on blood. The receptors originated from a woman aged 25-40 years in good health.

The chain joins TRBV9 to TRBJ1-2, with a possible D match to TRBD1 (6 bases). Trimming took 3 bases from V and 8 from J, leaving 11 bases between them. CDR1 and CDR2 (germline): SGDLS, YYNGEE. There are 12 residues in the CDR3. CDR3 residues: CASSAGAGGYTF. The CDR3 nucleotides are TGTGCCAGCAGCGCGGGGGCAGGCGGCTACACCTTC.

Here the CDR3 reads CASSLGVSSGANVLTF. The CDR3 bases are TGTGCCAGCAGCCTCGGGGTAAGCTCTGGGGCCAACGTCCTGACTTTC. The chain combines TRBV5-4 with TRBJ2-6; possibly TRBD2 for D (5 bases). Germline V gene sequence: CDR1 SGHNT, CDR2 YYREEE (reference sequence). This CDR3 has 16 amino acids. V lost 4 bases and J 0 bases, leaving 11 bases between the germline ends.